This is a list of T cell receptor beta chains from one sample in a study of cytomegalovirus exposure and HLA in healthy donors. Clones were read by immunoSEQ multiplex PCR, and TCRdb kept only the in-frame ones, dropping some. The sample records about 130,000 clones, about 78% being singletons. The sequenced material came from PBMCs. Receptor source: a man aged 45-65 years in good health and CMV-seronegative. Both conserved end residues are part of each CDR3. Each record gives: V gene, J gene, CDR3 protein.

>TRBV18|TRBJ2-5
CASSPRQGETQYF
>TRBV2|TRBJ2-7
CASRDGGSIYEQYF
>TRBV19|TRBJ2-3
CASTPTGTPNRRERVDTQYF
>TRBV9|TRBJ2-5
CASSSRQGIETQYF
>TRBV11-2|TRBJ2-2
CASSSRQATGELFF
>TRBV29-1|TRBJ2-7
CSFQGSSYEQYF
>TRBV19|TRBJ2-7
CASSTGQGSYEQYF
>TRBV19|TRBJ2-6
CASNGAALSGANVLTF
>TRBV6-5|TRBJ1-5
CASRPGVRMQPQHF
>TRBV6-5|TRBJ2-1
CASRRLAGAEQFF
>TRBV14|TRBJ2-5
CASSPLAGLQETQYF
>TRBV9|TRBJ2-1
CASSVAPSGYNEQFF
>TRBV29-1|TRBJ1-1
CSVEVRRNTEAFF
>TRBV6-5|TRBJ1-5
CASSRTGGNQPQHF
>TRBV5-4|TRBJ2-7
CASNLGGVSYEQYF
>TRBV5-1|TRBJ1-2
CASSQGTERVYGYTF
>TRBV19|TRBJ2-2
CASSTGTTNTGELFF
>TRBV5-1|TRBJ2-5
CASSLDTSGKETQYF
>TRBV6-1|TRBJ1-5
CASSEAPKAGIQPQHF
>TRBV2|TRBJ1-4
CASSRQSEKLFF
>TRBV6-1|TRBJ2-2
CASSSKRAGELFF
>TRBV19|TRBJ2-1
CASSIRAGGSYNEQFF
>TRBV5-8|TRBJ1-4
CASSLGAGPGRTDEKLFF
>TRBV10-2|TRBJ1-5
CASSEGASQPQHF
>TRBV27|TRBJ2-7
CASSASGGEQYF